Listed below are T cell receptor beta chains from one sample, sequenced in a study of early T cells in non-severe SARS-CoV-2 infection. TCRdb re-derived calls from the 5' RACE reads in MiXCR, one entry per CDR3 protein. The sample contains 20,000 to 30,000 distinct CDR3 sequences, approximately 3.9% of which appear only once. Sequencing input: whole blood. These receptors were taken from an adult who was a healthcare worker with PCR-confirmed SARS-CoV-2 infection or an uninfected control (not recorded which). Each CDR3 is given without its conserved first and last residue.

J gene	V gene	CDR3 protein
TRBJ2-7	TRBV11-2	ASSLDPVSEQY
TRBJ1-6	TRBV7-2	ASSLVTANSPLH
TRBJ2-3	TRBV19	ASSTSGDTQY
TRBJ2-1	TRBV20-1	SARNDQGRNEQF
TRBJ2-7	TRBV7-6	ASSPGGPSFFYEQY
TRBJ2-7	TRBV13	ASSPRQGSSYEQY
TRBJ2-7	TRBV7-8	ASVVGETSYEQY
TRBJ1-2	TRBV7-9	ASSLASSGSRNYGYT
TRBJ1-3	TRBV18	ASSESEADSGNTIY
TRBJ2-3	TRBV4-1	ASSQVRQGITDTQY
TRBJ2-1	TRBV3-1	ASSLWDQSENYNEQF
TRBJ2-5	TRBV20-1	SVPPRQGETQY
TRBJ1-2	TRBV12-3/TRBV12-4	ASRSGTGISNYGYT
TRBJ2-1	TRBV20-1	SAQTSGRAGPYNEQF
TRBJ2-3	TRBV5-1	ASSLDGAGRTDTQY
TRBJ2-3	TRBV5-1	ASSSSVAADTQF